A selection of T cell receptor beta chains follows, all from one sample in a study of breast tumors, draining lymph nodes, adjacent tissues. TCRdb processed the multiplex PCR reads anew with MiXCR; each CDR3 protein has one entry. The sample consists of more than 100,000 distinct CDR3 sequences, about a fifth of them appearing once. Sequencing was performed on axillary lymph node tissue. These receptors were taken from a female donor with breast cancer. Some clones in this sample may be carry-over from other donors' samples. Each CDR3 is given with its conserved first and last residue. Each record gives: V gene, clone size, J gene, D gene, CDR3 DNA, CDR3 protein. A D gene is named only where the DNA matches it firmly. Only part of the rows carry a size: once, few, many, or a class if the clone is expanded.

TRBV27	many	TRBJ2-3	TRBD2	TGTGCCAGCAGGCGGGAGTTGGGCACAGATACGCAGTATTTT	CASRRELGTDTQYF
TRBV5-1	many	TRBJ2-3	NA	TGCGCCAGCAGCATCGGGAGTTACACAGATACGCAGTATTTT	CASSIGSYTDTQYF
TRBV13	many	TRBJ2-2	TRBD2	TGTGCCAGCAGCTTAGGCCGACTAGCGGGAGAGAACACCGGGGAGCTGTTTTTT	CASSLGRLAGENTGELFF
TRBV28	few	TRBJ2-7	TRBD1	TGTGCCAGCAGTTTAGGGACAGCCCACTACGAGCAGTACTTC	CASSLGTAHYEQYF
TRBV9	NA	TRBJ2-6	TRBD1	TGTGCCAGCAGCGTCACTTGGGGGACAGGGGGTGTCTCTGGGGCCAACGTCCTGACTTTC	CASSVTWGTGGVSGANVLTF
TRBV30	few	TRBJ2-2	NA	TGTGCCTGGAGTGTACATATTACCGGGGAGCTGTTTTTT	CAWSVHITGELFF
TRBV3-1	few	TRBJ2-1	TRBD2	TGTGCCAGCAGCCAAGAAAGGATAGCGGGTAGCTCCTACAATGAGCAGTTCTTC	CASSQERIAGSSYNEQFF
TRBV28	many	TRBJ2-5	NA	TGTGCCAGCAGCACTAGAGCATTGGGGGAGACCCAGTACTTC	CASSTRALGETQYF
TRBV28	many	TRBJ2-2	NA	TGTGCCAGCACTGCAGTGGGGGTTCAGACCGGGGAGCTGTTTTTT	CASTAVGVQTGELFF
TRBV18	few	TRBJ2-1	NA	TGTGCCAGCTCACCACAAGTAGCGTTCTACAATGAGCAGTTCTTC	CASSPQVAFYNEQFF
TRBV5-1	many	TRBJ2-1	NA	TGCGCCAGCAGCTTGGGAGGGGGAGGGGACAATGAGCAGTTCTTC	CASSLGGGGDNEQFF
TRBV5-4	many	TRBJ2-2	NA	TGTGCCAGCAGCACCTCTCGGCGGGGCACCGGGGAGCTGTTTTTT	CASSTSRRGTGELFF
TRBV12-5	many	TRBJ2-1	NA	TGTGCTAGTGGTTTGAAGTTCGGAGCTAGGGATGAGCAGTTCTTC	CASGLKFGARDEQFF
TRBV19	many	TRBJ1-5	NA	TGTGCCAGTAGTATAGGTTCTGGGGGCAATCAGCCCCAGCATTTT	CASSIGSGGNQPQHF
TRBV28	NA	TRBJ2-4	NA	TGTGCCAGCAGTTCTACTGGACAATCCAAAAACATTCAGTACTTC	CASSSTGQSKNIQYF
TRBV15	many	TRBJ1-2	NA	TGTGCCACCAGCAGAGATGGAAGGGGACGCTACACCTTC	CATSRDGRGRYTF
TRBV7-2	many	TRBJ1-2	NA	TGTGCCAGCAGCTTAGCACGGGCAGCTAACTATGGCTACACCTTC	CASSLARAANYGYTF
TRBV5-6	many	TRBJ1-2	NA	TGTGCCAGCAGCTTGGATCCGGGGGCGGGTGGCTACACCTTC	CASSLDPGAGGYTF
TRBV19	NA	TRBJ2-2	TRBD2	TGTGCCAGTAGTTCGTCGGGACTAGCCGGCGGGGAGCTGTTTTTT	CASSSSGLAGGELFF
TRBV4-1	many	TRBJ1-2	TRBD1	TGCGCCAGCAGCCAATCCCAACAGGGGCCATATGGCTACACCTTC	CASSQSQQGPYGYTF
TRBV6-5	many	TRBJ1-6	NA	TGTGCCAGTAGAGACAGGATTAATTCACCCCTCCACTTT	CASRDRINSPLHF
TRBV6-4	many	TRBJ2-1	NA	TGTGCCAGCAGTGCTAGCGCTCAATCCTACAATGAGCAGTTCTTC	CASSASAQSYNEQFF
TRBV7-2	medium-sized	TRBJ2-7	TRBD2	TGTGCCAGCAGCTTAGATACTAGCGGGAATCTACCCCACGAGCAGTACTTC	CASSLDTSGNLPHEQYF
TRBV12-3/TRBV12-4	many	TRBJ2-7	NA	TGTGCCAGCAGTCTATACTCCTACGAGCAGTACTTC	CASSLYSYEQYF
TRBV27	NA	TRBJ1-4	TRBD1	TGTGCCAGCAGCGAAGGGACAGACCCTAATGAAAAACTGTTTTTT	CASSEGTDPNEKLFF
TRBV27	many	TRBJ2-7	NA	TGTGCCAGCAGTTTAAAAGGGCTCGATACCTACGAGCAGTACTTC	CASSLKGLDTYEQYF
TRBV29-1	many	TRBJ1-3	NA	TGCAGCGCAGGGGTCTCTGGAAACACCATATATTTT	CSAGVSGNTIYF
TRBV5-4	many	TRBJ2-7	TRBD2	TGTGCCAGCAGCTTATCTAGCGGGAGAGGGTACGAGCAGTACTTC	CASSLSSGRGYEQYF
TRBV28	many	TRBJ2-1	TRBD2	TGTGCCAGCAGTCGAGCGGGAAGCTCCTACAATGAGCAGTTCTTC	CASSRAGSSYNEQFF
TRBV7-6	many	TRBJ1-6	NA	TGTGCCAGCAGCTTAGGGACGGACCTTTCGCTCTCACCCCTCCACTTT	CASSLGTDLSLSPLHF
TRBV2	NA	TRBJ1-2	NA	TGTGCCAGCAGCGCCACCGGGGCAGACTATGGCTACACCTTC	CASSATGADYGYTF
TRBV12-3/TRBV12-4	NA	TRBJ2-3	TRBD2	TGTGCCAGCAGTCTTACAGGGCATGGACTAGCGGGAACAGATACGCAGTATTTT	CASSLTGHGLAGTDTQYF
TRBV20-1	many	TRBJ2-1	TRBD2	TGCAGTGCTAGAGAGTGGGCGGGAGAGATTGAGCAGTTCTTC	CSAREWAGEIEQFF
TRBV15	many	TRBJ2-7	NA	TGTGCCACCAGCAGATTTGGGACGGGTTACGAGCAGTACTTC	CATSRFGTGYEQYF
TRBV11-2	many	TRBJ2-1	NA	TGTGCCAGCAGCTCCCTAGCTGCGGTCTACAATGAGCAGTTCTTC	CASSSLAAVYNEQFF
TRBV7-8	many	TRBJ2-1	TRBD2	TGTGCCAGCAGCTTCCCAGGGACTAGCGGGAGCAATGAGCAGTTCTTC	CASSFPGTSGSNEQFF
TRBV24-1	many	TRBJ2-3	NA	TGTGCCACCAACGACAGGCGTACAGATACGCAGTATTTT	CATNDRRTDTQYF
TRBV7-9	many	TRBJ1-4	NA	TGTGCCAGCAGCTCCACAGGGTGGAGCGAAAAACTGTTTTTT	CASSSTGWSEKLFF
TRBV5-1	NA	TRBJ2-1	TRBD2	TGCGCCAGCAGCTTGGTGGCTAGCGGATTGGATGAGCAGTTCTTC	CASSLVASGLDEQFF
TRBV6-5	many	TRBJ2-7	TRBD2	TGTGCCAGCAGTTACTCAGGCGGGAGTCGTTACGAGCAGTACTTC	CASSYSGGSRYEQYF
TRBV9	many	TRBJ2-5	TRBD2	TGTGCCAGCAGCGGGAGACTAGCGGGAATGAAAGAGACCCAGTACTTC	CASSGRLAGMKETQYF
TRBV12-3/TRBV12-4	many	TRBJ2-1	TRBD2	TGTGCCAGCAGAAAAGAAGCGGGGTACAATGAGCAGTTCTTC	CASRKEAGYNEQFF
TRBV18	NA	TRBJ2-2	TRBD1	TGTGCCAGCCCACCTACCCGGGACAGCCCCGGGGAGCTGTTTTTT	CASPPTRDSPGELFF
TRBV7-2	many	TRBJ2-5	NA	TGTGCCAGCAGGGGGCAAGAGACCCAGTACTTC	CASRGQETQYF
TRBV7-8	NA	TRBJ2-3	NA	TGTGCCAGCAGCCTCTACACCGGCACAGATACGCAGTATTTT	CASSLYTGTDTQYF
TRBV5-4	many	TRBJ2-1	TRBD2	TGTGCCAGCAGCGGAGGGCTAGCGGGAACGGGTGAGCAGTTCTTC	CASSGGLAGTGEQFF
TRBV27	NA	TRBJ2-7	NA	TGTGCCAGCAGTTTGAAGGGGCCATCCTACGAGCAGTACTTC	CASSLKGPSYEQYF
TRBV19	many	TRBJ2-3	NA	TGTGCCAGTAGGGGGCCTATTGAAGGTACGCAGTATTTT	CASRGPIEGTQYF
TRBV2	many	TRBJ2-7	TRBD2	TGTGCCAGCAGTGTTGGTGGACTAGCGGGAGGAGGTAGTTTTGCGCAGTACTTC	CASSVGGLAGGGSFAQYF
TRBV3-1	many	TRBJ1-6	TRBD1	TGTGCCAGCAGCTCCGGGACAGCGAATTCACCCCTCCACTTT	CASSSGTANSPLHF
TRBV5-4	NA	TRBJ1-6	NA	TGTGCCAGCAGCTTTAACGGAAACTATAGTTCACCCCTCCACTTT	CASSFNGNYSSPLHF